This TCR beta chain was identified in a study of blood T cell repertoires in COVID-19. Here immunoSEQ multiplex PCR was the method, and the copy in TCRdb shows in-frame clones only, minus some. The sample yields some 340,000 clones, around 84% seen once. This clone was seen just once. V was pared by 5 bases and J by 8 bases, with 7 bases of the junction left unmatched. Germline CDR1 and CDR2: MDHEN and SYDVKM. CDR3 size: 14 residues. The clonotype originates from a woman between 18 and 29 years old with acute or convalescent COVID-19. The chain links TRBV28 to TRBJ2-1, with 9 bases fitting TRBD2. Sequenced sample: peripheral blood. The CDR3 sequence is CASSPEAGGDEQFF. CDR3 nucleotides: TGTGCCAGCAGTCCCGAAGCGGGAGGCGATGAGCAGTTCTTC.